This T cell receptor (beta chain) was captured in a study of T cells in localized non-small cell lung cancer. This CDR3 comprises 15 residues. Germline CDR1 reads MNHGY; CDR2 reads SAAAGT. V shed 7 bases and J shed 0 bases, with 13 bases lying between them. Profiling relied on immunoSEQ multiplex PCR, and the TCRdb table lists in-frame clones only, not all of them. The table records around 1,600 clones, around a fifth of them present only once. J is TRBJ1-5 and V is TRBV6-8; D uncertain. The TCR was taken from a male donor aged 60 or over with stage I lung adenocarcinoma. Sequenced material: lung tumor tissue, taken before any cancer treatment. The CDR3 bases are TGTGCCAGCACGGTAGGCTTAAGTAGCAATCAGCCCCAGCATTTT. Its protein is CASTVGLSSNQPQHF.